This T cell receptor (beta chain) was observed in a study of blood T cell repertoires in COVID-19. Study at large: Specimens from acute and convalescent COVID-19 originated in the United States, Italy and Spain. T cells, B-cell-depleted T cells, or PBMCs provided the cDNA or gDNA that served as material.

The CDR3 consists of 15 residues. The V segment lost 6 bases and the J segment 5 bases; nucleotides outside the gene matches: 8. Germline CDR1 and CDR2: SGHAT and FQNNGV. Using immunoSEQ multiplex PCR, the repertoire was profiled, and TCRdb retains in-frame clones only, with some absent. The sample holds 100,000 or so clones, about 91% seen once. The sample taken for sequencing was peripheral blood. This clonotype was obtained from a man between 18 and 35 years old with acute or convalescent COVID-19. The rearrangement links TRBV11-2 to TRBJ2-2, with 8 bases identical to TRBD1. In nucleotides, the CDR3 is TGTGCCAGCAGATTGGGACAGGCAGGGACCGGGGAGCTGTTTTTT. Amino acids: CASRLGQAGTGELFF.